One sample yielded the 32 T cell receptor beta chains listed below, sequenced in a study of T cell responses to AZD1222 COVID-19 vaccine. The method was immunoSEQ multiplex PCR; TCRdb's version includes in-frame clones alone and lacks a portion of them. The sample consists of more than 75,000 clones, 80% to 90% of them appearing once. The sample in question was peripheral blood, obtained on day 0 of AZD1222 vaccination. These receptors were obtained from an adult in good health.

J is TRBJ2-7 and V is TRBV19; D is uncertain. CDR3 length: 12 amino acids. Germline V CDR1 and CDR2: LNHDA, SQIVND (reference sequence). Trimming took 3 bases from V and 2 from J, leaving 5 bases between them. This CDR3 is CASSIGPYEQYF. The CDR3 coding sequence is TGTGCCAGTAGTATTGGGCCCTACGAGCAGTACTTC.

The chain uses TRBV27 and TRBJ2-7; D might be TRBD1 or TRBD2, each matching 5 bases. The germline gives CDR1 MNHEY, CDR2 SMNVEV (reference sequence). The CDR3 spans 14 residues. Between the trimmed V and J ends, which lost 5 bases and 3 bases, there was a span of 14 bases. This CDR3 is CASSGPGPNYEQYF. CDR3 bases: TGTGCCAGCAGTGGACCGGGACCGAACTACGAGCAGTACTTC.

The J gene is TRBJ2-3, the V gene TRBV24-1; TRBD2 aligns across 7 bases. CDR1 KGHDR and CDR2 SFDVKD come from the germline V gene. J lost 6 bases, V lost 5 bases, and 7 bases had no gene match. The CDR3 has 14 residues. The CDR3 bases are TGTGCCACCAGTGGACGACTAGCAACTGATACGCAGTATTTT. Translated, it gives CATSGRLATDTQYF.

The CDR3 sequence: CASSPLVQGAGEKLFF. The CDR3 DNA sequence: TGTGCCAGCTCACCACTGGTGCAGGGGGCAGGAGAAAAACTGTTTTTT. The V and J genes are TRBV18 and TRBJ1-4; 8 bases map to TRBD1. The CDR3 consists of 16 residues. The germline V gene has CDR1 KGHSH and CDR2 LQKENI. The ends lost 1 base at V and 8 bases at J; junction bases unmatched: 9. Full variable domain (remainder filled in from reference TRBV18 and TRBJ1-4): NAGVMQNPRHLVRRRGQEARLRCSPMKGHSHVYWYRQLPEEGLKFMVYLQKENIIDESGMPKERFSAEFPKEGPSILRIQQVVRGDSAAYFCASSPLVQGAGEKLFFGSGTQLSVL.

The chain employs TRBV10-2 and TRBJ1-5; no reliable D call. The CDR3 runs 16 residues. Germline V gene lookup returns CDR1 WSHSY and CDR2 SAAADI. V was trimmed by 2 bases and J by 5 bases, leaving 16 bases between them. Written as DNA, the CDR3 is TGCGCCAGCAGTGAGGGCCCCCGGTCGACCCATCAGCCCCAGCATTTT. Translating gives CASSEGPRSTHQPQHF.

The J gene is TRBJ1-4, the V gene TRBV5-5; perhaps TRBD1 as D (6 bases). Germline V gene lookup returns CDR1 SGHKS and CDR2 YYEKEE (reference sequence). The CDR3 is 14 amino acids. Trimming shortened V by 4 bases and J by 6 bases, and 13 bases separated the two germline ends. The CDR3 sequence: CASSTQRGDEKLFF. CDR3 nucleotides: TGTGCCAGCAGCACCCAGAGGGGGGATGAAAAACTGTTTTTT.

V gene TRBV4-3 combines with J gene TRBJ1-1; D remains ambiguous. V was shortened by 4 bases and J by 4 bases, with 13 bases between the two germline ends. Germline V CDR1 and CDR2: LGHNA, YSLEER. The CDR3 is 14 residues long. CDR3 in amino acids: CASSLGSRGTEAFF. The CDR3 DNA reads TGCGCCAGCAGCCTTGGATCACGGGGCACTGAAGCTTTCTTT.

The rearrangement joins TRBV6-5 to TRBJ1-5, with D tentatively TRBD1 (5 bases). From germline, CDR1 is MNHEY and CDR2 SVGAGI. This CDR3 spans 14 amino acids. Trimming left V 2 bases short and J 1 base short, with 6 bases between. The CDR3 sequence is CASSYEGSNQPQHF. CDR3 in DNA: TGTGCCAGCAGTTACGAGGGGAGCAATCAGCCCCAGCATTTT.

V usage is TRBV6-6 and J usage is TRBJ2-7; D is unclear. V was clipped by 4 bases and J by 4 bases, with 5 bases between them. This CDR3 spans 11 amino acids. CDR1 is MNHNY and CDR2 is SVGAGI in the germline V gene (reference sequence). CDR3 loop: CASSSLYEQYF. CDR3 DNA: TGTGCCAGCAGTTCCTTGTACGAGCAGTACTTC.

The chain combines TRBV11-3 with TRBJ2-3; D gene uncertain. The V end was cut by 3 bases, the J end by 0 bases, with 7 bases between. The germline V gene encodes CDR1 SGHNT and CDR2 YENEEA. The CDR3 sequence is 14 residues long. CDR3 bases: TGTGCCAGCAGCTTGGCGGTGAGCACAGATACGCAGTATTTT. Protein sequence: CASSLAVSTDTQYF.

J is TRBJ2-5 and V is TRBV5-1; perhaps D is TRBD1 or TRBD2 (5 bases each). With 1 base removed from V and 3 bases from J, the gap between germline ends came to 13 bases. Germline lookup yields CDR1 SGHRS and CDR2 YFSETQ. This CDR3 spans 15 amino acids. CDR3 sequence reads: CASSLYGTSEETQYF. In DNA, the CDR3 is TGCGCCAGCAGCTTGTACGGGACGTCCGAAGAGACCCAGTACTTC.

The chain recombines TRBV5-6 with TRBJ1-1; TRBD1 aligns across 9 bases. The CDR3 is 15 residues long. Losses at the gene ends were 3 bases for V and 3 bases for J; bases not matched to a gene: 6. Germline values: CDR1 SGHDT, CDR2 YYEEEE. In DNA form, the CDR3 reads TGTGCCAGCAGCTGGGACAGGGCTGAGGACACTGAAGCTTTCTTT. Amino acid sequence: CASSWDRAEDTEAFF.

CDR3 coding DNA: TGTGCCAGTAGCCAACCCAGAGGGGACACCGGGGAGCTGTTTTTT. This sequence encodes CASSQPRGDTGELFF. The rearrangement uses TRBV19 and TRBJ2-2; D might be TRBD1 or TRBD2, each matching 5 bases. CDR1 LNHDA and CDR2 SQIVND come from the germline V gene (reference sequence). V shed 6 bases and J shed 3 bases, with 14 bases lying between them. The length of the CDR3 is 15 residues.

V usage is TRBV27 and J usage is TRBJ1-2; 7 nucleotides line up with TRBD1. Germline V gene lookup returns CDR1 MNHEY and CDR2 SMNVEV (reference sequence). The CDR3 contains 19 residues. V was pared by 5 bases and J by 0 bases, with 18 bases of the junction left unmatched. The CDR3 nucleotides read TGTGCCAGCAGTCCCGTTGGAGGGGGCGGTTTGGGGGCTAACTATGGCTACACCTTC. Its translation: CASSPVGGGGLGANYGYTF.

The chain uses TRBV9 and TRBJ2-7, with TRBD1 matching over 9 bases. This CDR3 is 15 amino acids long. The germline gives CDR1 SGDLS, CDR2 YYNGEE. V lost 0 bases, J lost 3 bases, and 4 bases stayed unmatched. Here the CDR3 DNA reads TGTGCCAGCAGCGTAGCCGGACAGGGGATCTACGAGCAGTACTTC. This gives the protein CASSVAGQGIYEQYF.

The chain recombines TRBV24-1 with TRBJ1-1, with D perhaps TRBD1 (6 bases). Germline V gene data show CDR1 as KGHDR and CDR2 as SFDVKD. V was cut by 3 bases and J by 4 bases, with 8 bases left in between. The CDR3 contains 13 residues. Written as DNA, the CDR3 is TGTGCCACCAGTGATCAGGGGAGCACTGAAGCTTTCTTT. Its protein product is CATSDQGSTEAFF.

This clone has a single count. This chain uses TRBV19 with TRBJ2-1; no definite D call. This CDR3 contains 16 residues. V was cut by 4 bases and J by 1 base, with 14 bases left in between. Germline loops: CDR1 LNHDA, CDR2 SQIVND (reference sequence). The CDR3 region has the DNA TGTGCCAGTAGTACAAGACAACCGTTATCCTACAATGAGCAGTTCTTC. This gives the protein CASSTRQPLSYNEQFF.

The CDR3 nucleotides are TGCGCCAGCAGCTTGTTTCCCCAGAGAGGCTACACCTTC. Encoded protein: CASSLFPQRGYTF. The V call is TRBV5-1, the J call TRBJ1-2; D gene uncertain. The CDR3 has 13 residues. CDR1 is SGHRS and CDR2 is YFSETQ in the germline V gene. Trimming removed 1 base at V and 8 bases at J, with 12 bases between.

V is TRBV11-2 and J is TRBJ1-1; weak D call: TRBD1 (6 bases). This CDR3 has 14 residues. V gave up 5 bases and J gave up 7 bases, with 17 bases separating them. Germline V gene sequence: CDR1 SGHAT, CDR2 FQNNGV. CDR3 protein: CASSVTTGPYEAFF. The DNA of the CDR3 is TGTGCCAGCAGCGTAACGACAGGCCCCTATGAAGCTTTCTTT.

The rearrangement uses TRBV5-4 and TRBJ1-3; 8 nucleotides match TRBD1. CDR1 and CDR2 (germline): SGHNT, YYREEE (reference sequence). J gave up 3 bases and V 1 base, and 6 bases lay outside the gene matches. This CDR3 contains 16 residues. This CDR3 is CASSLWAGGDGNTIYF. CDR3 bases: TGTGCCAGCAGCTTGTGGGCAGGGGGCGATGGAAACACCATATATTTT.

This chain joins TRBV4-1 and TRBJ1-1; no firm D call. The CDR3 extends over 17 amino acids. Germline V gene lookup returns CDR1 MGHRA and CDR2 YSYEKL. Trimming left V 0 bases short and J 6 bases short, with 20 bases between. DNA for the CDR3: TGCGCCAGCAGCCAAGATATACAGACAATGAATCTTGCTGAAGCTTTCTTT. Translated: CASSQDIQTMNLAEAFF.

V usage is TRBV28 and J usage is TRBJ2-1; D is unresolved. The V end was cut by 8 bases, the J end by 7 bases, with 9 bases between. This CDR3 spans 11 amino acids. Per germline, CDR1 MDHEN and CDR2 SYDVKM. The CDR3 nucleotides read TGTGCCAGCCACGACGTTAATGAGCAGTTCTTC. It codes for CASHDVNEQFF. Full variable domain (missing parts from reference TRBV28 and TRBJ2-1): DVKVTQSSRYLVKRTGEKVFLECVQDMDHENMFWYRQDPGLGLRLIYFSYDVKMKEKGDIPEGYSVSREKKERFSLILESASTNQTSMYLCASHDVNEQFFGPGTRLTVL.

V gene TRBV19 combines with J gene TRBJ1-5; D may be TRBD1 (6 bases). CDR1 is LNHDA, CDR2 SQIVND, per germline (reference sequence). Trimming stripped 4 bases from V and 5 bases from J, with 30 bases between. CDR3 length equals 20 residues. The CDR3 bases are TGTGCCAGTAGTACCGGCGGGTGGGCAGGGGTCATGGTTTTCGATCAGCCCCAGCATTTT. Encoded protein: CASSTGGWAGVMVFDQPQHF.

This clone showed up just once. V gene TRBV11-2 combines with J gene TRBJ2-7; the match to TRBD1 covers 9 bases. From germline, CDR1 is SGHAT and CDR2 FQNNGV. This CDR3 comprises 14 residues. V was pared by 4 bases and J by 3 bases, with 4 bases of the junction left unmatched. The CDR3 region is CASSSGTGIYEQYF. In DNA form, the CDR3 reads TGTGCCAGCAGCTCCGGGACAGGGATCTACGAGCAGTACTTC.

The chain recombines TRBV29-1 with TRBJ1-1; 10 bases agree with TRBD1. This CDR3 contains 12 residues. Trimming removed 2 bases from V and 10 bases from J; junction bases left unmatched: 4. Germline lookup yields CDR1 SQVTM and CDR2 ANQGSEA. For the CDR3, the DNA is TGCAGCGTTGAAAAGGACAGGGGGGGAGCTTTCTTT. It is translated as CSVEKDRGGAFF.

J is TRBJ1-2 and V is TRBV5-4; D gene unclear. Trimming pared 0 bases from V and 8 bases from J, leaving 14 bases between. The CDR3 is 14 amino acids. The germline CDR1 and CDR2 sequences are SGHNT and YYREEE (reference sequence). CDR3 amino acids: CASSLVWEAEGYTF. In DNA form, the CDR3 reads TGTGCCAGCAGCTTGGTCTGGGAAGCCGAGGGCTACACCTTC.

J is TRBJ2-2 and V is TRBV7-3, with D perhaps matching TRBD1 (6 bases). The CDR3 has 14 residues. V lost 5 bases and J 2 bases, leaving 9 bases between the germline ends. Germline CDR1 SGHTA, CDR2 FQGTGA. CDR3 nucleotides: TGTGCCAGCAGCCAGGGGCGAAACACCGGGGAGCTGTTTTTT. Its translation is CASSQGRNTGELFF.

V and J are TRBV7-3 and TRBJ2-1; maybe TRBD1 (6 bases). CDR3 length equals 17 residues. V lost 4 bases and J lost 2, with 18 bases in between. Germline V gives CDR1 SGHTA, CDR2 FQGTGA. The CDR3: CASSYLVSAGAYNEQFF. The CDR3 DNA reads TGTGCCAGCAGCTACCTTGTTTCGGCAGGGGCCTACAATGAGCAGTTCTTC.

The genes are TRBV7-8 and TRBJ2-3; D remains ambiguous. Germline V lookup: CDR1 SGHVS, CDR2 FQNEAQ. V shed 2 bases and J shed 2 bases, with 14 bases lying between them. This CDR3 spans 16 amino acids. The CDR3 DNA reads as TGTGCCAGCAGCTTAATCGGGTCCGAGTACACAGATACGCAGTATTTT. Its protein product is CASSLIGSEYTDTQYF.

This chain connects TRBV7-6 to TRBJ2-1; 9 bases map to TRBD2. CDR1 and CDR2 (germline): SGHVS, FNYEAQ. The CDR3 runs to 15 residues. The V and J ends lost 5 bases and 5 bases, in that order; junction bases with no gene match: 7. This CDR3 is CASSPRLAANNEQFF. The DNA for the CDR3 is TGTGCCAGCAGCCCAAGACTAGCGGCCAACAATGAGCAGTTCTTC.

V gene TRBV5-1 combines with J gene TRBJ1-5; TRBD1 matches at 8 bases. CDR3 length: 15 amino acids. Germline trimming cut 0 bases from V and 5 bases from J; bases unmatched to any gene: 4. Per germline, CDR1 SGHRS and CDR2 YFSETQ. The CDR3 loop reads CASSLGQGSDQPQHF. CDR3 bases: TGCGCCAGCAGCTTGGGACAGGGGTCGGATCAGCCCCAGCATTTT.

This chain links TRBV5-5 with TRBJ2-5; a possible D gene is TRBD1 (5 bases). Trimming removed 3 bases at V and 2 bases at J, with 14 bases between. Germline lookup yields CDR1 SGHKS and CDR2 YYEKEE (reference sequence). This CDR3 comprises 15 residues. CDR3 sequence (DNA): TGTGCCAGCAGCTATAGGGGCAGCAGTCAAGAGACCCAGTACTTC. Protein product: CASSYRGSSQETQYF. The full variable domain, completed using reference TRBV5-5 and TRBJ2-5, is DAGVTQSPTHLIKTRGQQVTLRCSPISGHKSVSWYQQVLGQGPQFIFQYYEKEERGRGNFPDRFSARQFPNYSSELNVNALLLGDSALYLCASSYRGSSQETQYFGPGTRLLVL.